The present T cell receptor (beta chain) was sequenced within a study of blood T cell repertoires in COVID-19. Study overall: There were acute and convalescent COVID-19 samples, and they came from the United States, Italy and Spain.

The V segment lost 5 bases and the J segment 10 bases; nucleotides outside the gene matches: 7. Germline CDR1 reads MNHNY; CDR2 reads SVGAGI (reference sequence). The CDR3 runs 14 residues. Generated by immunoSEQ multiplex PCR, the TCRdb table keeps only in-frame clones and is missing some. The sample gives approximately 180,000 clones, over 75% of which show up once; 26% is in the top ten. The sample consisted of peripheral blood. This chain connects TRBV6-6 to TRBJ1-6; 8 bases are shared with TRBD1. The sequence came from a woman in her seventies with acute or convalescent COVID-19. CDR3 amino acids: CASSPDRGVSPLHF. CDR3 DNA sequence: TGTGCCAGCAGTCCTGACAGGGGCGTCTCACCCCTCCACTTT.